The subject of this entry is one T cell receptor (beta chain). Antigen unknown. The sample belongs to a study of cytomegalovirus exposure and HLA in healthy donors. Across the study: Of about 390 genotyped donors, 75% to 90% grouped in the Caucasian-associated ancestry cluster. Study-level findings and limits: CMV serostatus was the only recorded immune exposure for donors. Analysis performed later showed TCR beta chains linked to HLA being more clonally expanded than equally common others.

The CDR3 has 16 residues. Germline CDR1 MDHEN, CDR2 SYDVKM. Trimming took off 2 bases at V and 0 bases at J, with 14 bases between the two ends. Use of 60 Vbeta and 13 Jbeta primers characterized the PCR. Profiled with immunoSEQ multiplex PCR; TCRdb holds only in-frame clones, not every one. The table has hundreds of thousands of clones, 60% to 80% seen once; the top ten hold roughly 1.9%. The clonotype originates from a male donor in good health and CMV-seronegative. What was sequenced was PBMCs. This chain joins TRBV28 and TRBJ2-7; D might be TRBD2 (6 bases). CDR3 sequence reads: CASSLPIGGSSYEQYF. Here the CDR3 DNA reads TGTGCCAGCAGTTTACCGATCGGGGGAAGCTCCTACGAGCAGTACTTC.